This T cell receptor (beta chain) is from a study of blood T cell repertoires in COVID-19. Looking at the study overall: There were acute and convalescent COVID-19 samples, and they came from the United States, Italy and Spain. PBMCs, B-cell-depleted T cells, or T cells were the source of the cDNA or gDNA that made up the material.

V was shortened by 3 bases and J by 7 bases, with 13 bases between the two germline ends. The germline V gene has CDR1 SGHTS and CDR2 YDEGEE. The CDR3 is 13 residues long. Authors' data handling: Reference gene primers were amplified, and this amplification served to estimate nucleated cell counts. Profiled with immunoSEQ multiplex PCR; TCRdb holds only in-frame clones, not every one. The V and J calls and the clone size are those of that table, but D and trimming were determined from the DNA. The sample shows 45,000 to 60,000 clones, 75% to 90% of them seen only once. The gene calls are TRBV5-8 and TRBJ1-2; D possibly corresponds to TRBD1 (5 bases). The sequence was obtained from a human donor in a cohort sampled during active COVID-19. Material for sequencing was peripheral blood. CDR3 protein: CASSYGTRAGYTF. The CDR3 nucleotides read TGTGCCAGCAGCTACGGGACTCGGGCTGGCTACACCTTC.